This entry lists 32 T cell receptor beta chains sequenced from one sample in a study of ipilimumab plus nivolumab after autologous stem cell transplantation. Data came from immunoSEQ multiplex PCR; TCRdb stores just in-frame clones and leaves some out. The sample lists about 21,000 clones, just over 75% occurring once. This material consisted of PBMCs, taken in a trial of ipilimumab plus nivolumab as post-transplant consolidation. These receptor sequences come from a male donor with diffuse large B-cell lymphoma.

The chain employs TRBV19 and TRBJ1-1, with a possible D match to TRBD1 (5 bases). Germline values: CDR1 LNHDA, CDR2 SQIVND (reference sequence). Trimming left V 3 bases short and J 6 bases short, with 17 bases between. CDR3 length equals 15 residues. The CDR3 loop is CASSIGRVIRAEAFF. Written as DNA, the CDR3 is TGTGCCAGTAGTATTGGCAGGGTAATAAGGGCTGAAGCTTTCTTT.

This chain uses TRBV9 with TRBJ1-2, with D uncertain. The CDR3 is 11 amino acids. V lost 3 bases, J lost 11 bases, and 11 bases lay in between. Germline assignment: CDR1 SGDLS and CDR2 YYNGEE. The CDR3 DNA follows: TGTGCCAGCAGCGGTGACCGACCGTACACCTTC. Protein: CASSGDRPYTF.

V is TRBV7-2 and J is TRBJ2-1; D is undetermined. The CDR3 has 14 amino acids. V was shortened by 6 bases and J by 3 bases, with 12 bases between the two germline ends. CDR1 is SGHTA, CDR2 FQGNSA, per germline. The CDR3 region has the DNA TGTGCCAGCAGATCGAACAGCCACTACAATGAGCAGTTCTTC. This sequence encodes CASRSNSHYNEQFF.

This rearrangement joins TRBV14 to TRBJ1-2; D is unresolved. The germline gives CDR1 SGHDN, CDR2 FVKESK. The CDR3 is 16 amino acids. V was clipped by 0 bases and J by 4 bases, with 15 bases between them. CDR3 amino acids: CASSQEVALPPYGYTF. CDR3 DNA sequence: TGTGCCAGCAGCCAAGAGGTGGCCTTACCGCCCTATGGCTACACCTTC. Based on the CDR3 plus reference TRBV14 and TRBJ1-2, the full variable domain is EAGVTQFPSHSVIEKGQTVTLRCDPISGHDNLYWYRRVMGKEIKFLLHFVKESKQDESGMPNNRFLAERTGGTYSTLKVQPAELEDSGVYFCASSQEVALPPYGYTFGSGTRLTVV.

This clone was counted a single time. The sample holds other DNA sequences that translate to the same CDR3. The V gene is TRBV7-2, the J gene TRBJ1-5; D not certain. Trimming took off 0 bases at V and 0 bases at J, with 6 bases between the two ends. The CDR3 consists of 15 residues. The germline gives CDR1 SGHTA, CDR2 FQGNSA. The CDR3 sequence: CASSLAGISNQPQHF. The DNA for the CDR3 is TGTGCCAGCAGCTTAGCGGGGATTAGCAATCAGCCCCAGCATTTT.

The chain employs TRBV6-1 and TRBJ1-2, with D maybe TRBD1 (6 bases). The CDR3 loop spans 16 amino acids. Germline V CDR1 and CDR2: MNHNS, SASEGT. With 0 bases removed from V and 5 bases from J, the gap between germline ends came to 16 bases. The CDR3 loop reads CASSEARGALGYGYTF. The CDR3 nucleotides read TGTGCCAGCAGTGAAGCGCGGGGGGCGTTAGGGTATGGCTACACCTTC.

The chain uses TRBV9 and TRBJ2-1; D remains ambiguous. Trimming cost V 4 bases and J 0 bases, with 14 bases left between them. The length of the CDR3 is 16 residues. Germline V gene sequence: CDR1 SGDLS, CDR2 YYNGEE. The CDR3 spells CASSPQLWDSYNEQFF. CDR3 nucleotides: TGTGCCAGCAGCCCCCAATTATGGGACTCCTACAATGAGCAGTTCTTC.

This chain uses TRBV18 with TRBJ1-3, with 7 bases fitting TRBD1. Trimming took 6 bases from V and 4 from J; bases not matched to a gene: 15. The CDR3 runs to 17 residues. The germline gives CDR1 KGHSH, CDR2 LQKENI. DNA of the CDR3: TGTGCCAGCTCGCAATCGGGACAGTCAATCTCGGGAAACACCATATATTTT. It translates to CASSQSGQSISGNTIYF.

The rearrangement uses TRBV19 and TRBJ1-1; weak D call: TRBD1 (5 bases). Germline loops: CDR1 LNHDA, CDR2 SQIVND (reference sequence). Trimming left V 1 base short and J 4 bases short, with 7 bases between. The CDR3 loop spans 13 amino acids. The CDR3 sequence is CASSIVQGTEAFF. The DNA of the CDR3 is TGTGCCAGTAGTATAGTCCAGGGCACTGAAGCTTTCTTT. Combining the CDR3 with reference TRBV19 and TRBJ1-1 gives the whole variable domain DGGITQSPKYLFRKEGQNVTLSCEQNLNHDAMYWYRQDPGQGLRLIYYSQIVNDFQKGDIAEGYSVSREKKESFPLTVTSAQKNPTAFYLCASSIVQGTEAFFGQGTRLTVV.

There are a few counts of this clone. This chain connects TRBV5-4 to TRBJ2-6; D call uncertain. The CDR3 covers 12 residues. Germline CDR1 SGHNT, CDR2 YYREEE (reference sequence). Trimming pared 7 bases from V and 1 base from J, leaving 3 bases between. In DNA, the CDR3 is TGTGCCAGCGGATCTGGGGCCAACGTCCTGACTTTC. Its protein product is CASGSGANVLTF.

The J gene is TRBJ1-1, the V gene TRBV14, with a weak D call TRBD1 (6 bases). Trimming stripped 4 bases from V and 4 bases from J, with 13 bases between. Germline V gene sequence: CDR1 SGHDN, CDR2 FVKESK. The CDR3 is made up of 14 amino acids. The CDR3 region has the DNA TGTGCCAGCAGCCCTAACAGGGTATTCACTGAAGCTTTCTTT. Its translation is CASSPNRVFTEAFF.

A single count supports this clone. V is TRBV19 and J is TRBJ1-6; 7 nucleotides line up with TRBD1. Trimming at V came to 7 bases and at J to 2 bases, leaving 5 bases not matched to a gene. Germline V gene lookup returns CDR1 LNHDA and CDR2 SQIVND (reference sequence). The CDR3 is made up of 15 amino acids. This CDR3 reads CASNTGVAYNSPLHF. The CDR3 DNA follows: TGTGCCAGTAATACAGGGGTCGCCTATAATTCACCCCTCCACTTT.

The rearrangement links TRBV9 to TRBJ2-6; D gene uncertain. CDR3 size: 15 residues. Trimming removed 0 bases from V and 1 base from J, with 5 bases in between. The germline gives CDR1 SGDLS, CDR2 YYNGEE. CDR3 sequence: CASSVGRSGANVLTF. The CDR3 DNA reads as TGTGCCAGCAGCGTAGGCAGGTCTGGGGCCAACGTCCTGACTTTC.

This clone was observed once. The chain recombines TRBV6-5 with TRBJ1-3; the D is unclear. The germline gives CDR1 MNHEY, CDR2 SVGAGI. Trimming stripped 0 bases from V and 0 bases from J, with 6 bases between. The CDR3 is 15 residues long. CDR3 in amino acids: CASSYSADSGNTIYF. The CDR3 DNA reads TGTGCCAGCAGTTACTCGGCAGACTCTGGAAACACCATATATTTT.

The chain combines TRBV19 with TRBJ1-1; TRBD1 matches 9 bases. CDR3 size: 14 residues. CDR1 and CDR2 (germline): LNHDA, SQIVND (reference sequence). Trimming took 3 bases from V and 3 from J; bases not matched to a gene: 2. In DNA form, the CDR3 reads TGTGCCAGTAGTATGGGACAGGGATACACTGAAGCTTTCTTT. Translated: CASSMGQGYTEAFF.

The chain combines TRBV5-4 with TRBJ2-1, with 7 bases fitting TRBD1. The germline gives CDR1 SGHNT, CDR2 YYREEE (reference sequence). V lost 2 bases to trimming and J lost 7 bases; unmatched junction nucleotides: 0. CDR3 length: 12 residues. CDR3 region: CASSLQGNEQFF. DNA for the CDR3: TGTGCCAGCAGCTTACAGGGGAATGAGCAGTTCTTC.

This chain joins TRBV11-2 and TRBJ2-6, with D unresolved. The germline CDR1 and CDR2 sequences are SGHAT and FQNNGV. The CDR3 is 13 residues long. V was cut by 4 bases and J by 3 bases, with 4 bases left in between. The CDR3: CASSSLGANVLTF. The CDR3 bases are TGTGCCAGCAGCTCGCTTGGGGCCAACGTCCTGACTTTC.

V gene TRBV6-6 combines with J gene TRBJ2-1; D unclear. CDR1 is MNHNY, CDR2 SVGAGI, per germline (reference sequence). The CDR3 runs 10 residues. V was pared by 2 bases and J by 10 bases, with 3 bases between. The CDR3 reads CASSYREQFF. In DNA form, the CDR3 reads TGTGCCAGCAGTTACCGCGAGCAGTTCTTC.

The CDR3 sequence: CASSEWLVAADTQYF. CDR3 DNA: TGTGCCAGCAGTGAATGGTTAGTAGCCGCAGATACGCAGTATTTT. The chain carries TRBV2 and TRBJ2-3; D uncertain. Germline V gene data show CDR1 as SNHLY and CDR2 as FYNNEI. There are 15 residues in the CDR3. V lost 2 bases and J lost 4, with 13 bases in between.

The rearrangement uses TRBV27 and TRBJ2-5; D is ambiguous. V was cut by 6 bases and J by 2 bases, with 10 bases left in between. Germline lookup yields CDR1 MNHEY and CDR2 SMNVEV (reference sequence). CDR3 size: 13 residues. CDR3 nucleotide sequence: TGTGCCAGCAGCCCAGGAAGACAAGAGACCCAGTACTTC. Translating it yields CASSPGRQETQYF.

This sequence joins TRBV13 and TRBJ1-4; the D gene is possibly TRBD1 (6 bases). V lost 5 bases to trimming and J lost 3 bases, with 10 bases between them. The CDR3 covers 14 residues. The V gene's germline CDR1 is PRHDT and CDR2 FYEKMQ (reference sequence). This chain's CDR3 is CASSQQGSNEKLFF. The DNA for the CDR3 is TGTGCCAGCAGCCAACAGGGATCTAATGAAAAACTGTTTTTT.

V is TRBV6-5 and J is TRBJ2-1; 8 bases fit TRBD2. V was pared by 4 bases and J by 7 bases, with 12 bases of the junction left unmatched. The length of the CDR3 is 16 residues. Germline V CDR1 and CDR2: MNHEY, SVGAGI. The CDR3 loop is CASSSSGGHQGNEQFF. CDR3 DNA: TGTGCCAGCAGTTCCTCGGGAGGGCATCAGGGTAATGAGCAGTTCTTC.

The chain links TRBV5-1 to TRBJ2-1; no clear D gene. Per germline, CDR1 SGHRS and CDR2 YFSETQ. This CDR3 comprises 12 residues. V was clipped by 4 bases and J by 8 bases, with 10 bases between them. This CDR3 reads CASSPSGYEQFF. CDR3 nucleotide sequence: TGCGCCAGCAGCCCCTCCGGTTATGAGCAGTTCTTC.

V is TRBV6-5 and J is TRBJ2-7; 10 nucleotides align to TRBD1. After removal of 2 bases from V and 5 bases from J, the junction contained 6 bases not matched to a gene. CDR3 size: 15 residues. Germline CDR1 reads MNHEY; CDR2 reads SVGAGI. CDR3 in amino acids: CASSYQGQGRNEQYF. In nucleotides, the CDR3 is TGTGCCAGCAGTTACCAGGGACAGGGGAGGAACGAGCAGTACTTC.

CDR3 nucleotide sequence: TGTGCCAGCAGCTTAGACGGCGGGGGGTTCTCCTACGAGCAGTACTTC. It specifies CASSLDGGGFSYEQYF. V usage is TRBV13 and J usage is TRBJ2-7, with TRBD2 matching 8 bases. Losses at the gene ends were 1 base for V and 0 bases for J; bases not matched to a gene: 5. The CDR3 covers 16 residues. CDR1 is PRHDT and CDR2 is FYEKMQ in the germline V gene (reference sequence).

The chain carries TRBV15 and TRBJ1-1; D is unresolved. This CDR3 contains 13 residues. Germline-derived CDR1 and CDR2 are LNHNV and YYDKDF (reference sequence). The V and J ends lost 1 base and 4 bases respectively, with 7 bases between them. CDR3 loop: CATSRAGFTEAFF. In nucleotides, the CDR3 is TGTGCCACCAGCAGAGCGGGGTTCACTGAAGCTTTCTTT.

To note about this clone: The junction shows a germline mismatch at one end, possibly a read error. This chain connects TRBV7-7 to TRBJ1-6, with D possibly TRBD1 on 5 matching bases. The germline V gene has CDR1 SSHAT and CDR2 FNYEAQ (reference sequence). This CDR3 contains 17 residues. This CDR3 reads CASSLPPRLGGNSPLHF. As DNA, the CDR3 is TGTGCTAGCAGCTTACCGCCCAGGTTGGGGGGGAATTCACCCCTCCACTTT.

The V call is TRBV6-1, the J call TRBJ1-1, with D uncertain. CDR3 length: 12 amino acids. Germline lookup yields CDR1 MNHNS and CDR2 SASEGT. Trimming left V 6 bases short and J 4 bases short, with 9 bases between. CDR3 loop: CASSLLGTEAFF. The CDR3 coding sequence is TGTGCCAGCAGCTTGCTAGGCACTGAAGCTTTCTTT.

The gene calls are TRBV7-9 and TRBJ2-5; D remains ambiguous. This CDR3 comprises 14 residues. The germline gives CDR1 SEHNR, CDR2 FQNEAQ (reference sequence). V lost 5 bases to trimming and J lost 4 bases, with 14 bases between them. The chain's CDR3 is CASSLARSGETQYF. Written as DNA, the CDR3 is TGTGCCAGCAGCCTCGCCCGGTCGGGAGAGACCCAGTACTTC.

This clone has just a few counts. The chain combines TRBV4-2 with TRBJ2-1, with 10 bases lining up with TRBD2. Germline CDR1 is LGHNA and CDR2 is YNFKEQ. Trimming removed 5 bases from V and 5 bases from J; junction bases left unmatched: 12. The CDR3 runs 17 residues. CDR3 sequence reads: CASSLTTAGGPHNEQFF. The CDR3 DNA reads as TGTGCCAGCAGCTTAACTACAGCGGGGGGGCCCCACAATGAGCAGTTCTTC.

Written as DNA, the CDR3 is TGTGCCAGTAAGGGGCCTGCGGCAGGAAACACCATATATTTT. This sequence encodes CASKGPAAGNTIYF. J is TRBJ1-3 and V is TRBV19; tentative D call: TRBD1 (5 bases). The V gene lost 7 bases and the J gene lost 4 bases, with 14 bases spanning the gap. Germline assignment: CDR1 LNHDA and CDR2 SQIVND (reference sequence). The CDR3 runs to 14 residues. Full variable domain (missing parts from reference TRBV19 and TRBJ1-3): DGGITQSPKYLFRKEGQNVTLSCEQNLNHDAMYWYRQDPGQGLRLIYYSQIVNDFQKGDIAEGYSVSREKKESFPLTVTSAQKNPTAFYLCASKGPAAGNTIYFGEGSWLTVV.

The chain carries TRBV19 and TRBJ1-3; 10 bases line up with TRBD1. The germline V gene has CDR1 LNHDA and CDR2 SQIVND (reference sequence). V lost 4 bases, J lost 4 bases, and 4 bases stayed unmatched. The CDR3 runs to 15 residues. The CDR3 region is CASSTRTGGGNTIYF. The CDR3 nucleotides are TGTGCCAGTAGTACCCGGACAGGGGGAGGAAACACCATATATTTT. Full variable domain (rest looked up from reference TRBV19 and TRBJ1-3): DGGITQSPKYLFRKEGQNVTLSCEQNLNHDAMYWYRQDPGQGLRLIYYSQIVNDFQKGDIAEGYSVSREKKESFPLTVTSAQKNPTAFYLCASSTRTGGGNTIYFGEGSWLTVV.